The TCR beta chain under discussion was sequenced for a study of T cells in Graves' hyperthyroidism and ophthalmopathy. Germline V gene lookup returns CDR1 SNHLY and CDR2 FYNNEI. The CDR3 consists of 13 residues. The ends were cut back, 7 bases at V and 2 bases at J, with 11 bases in the middle. This clonotype was counted ten times or more. Its specificity is unknown. The study, taken as a whole, reports: A model of 13 V-J features distinguished ophthalmopathy from stable hyperthyroidism.

TCR beta CDR3 regions were amplified from RNA. First-round RT-PCR targeting the TCR CDR3 was performed with the HTBI primer set. TCRdb processed the multiplex PCR reads anew with MiXCR; each CDR3 protein has one entry. The data hold some 200,000 distinct CDR3 sequences, with 17% observed a single time. The rearrangement uses TRBV2 and TRBJ1-1; D is uncertain. The TCR sequence derives from a woman in her forties or fifties with Graves' hyperthyroidism. Sequences were obtained from blood. The chain's CDR3 is CASNLGRNTEAFF. CDR3 coding DNA: TGTGCCAGCAATTTGGGCAGAAACACTGAAGCTTTCTTT.